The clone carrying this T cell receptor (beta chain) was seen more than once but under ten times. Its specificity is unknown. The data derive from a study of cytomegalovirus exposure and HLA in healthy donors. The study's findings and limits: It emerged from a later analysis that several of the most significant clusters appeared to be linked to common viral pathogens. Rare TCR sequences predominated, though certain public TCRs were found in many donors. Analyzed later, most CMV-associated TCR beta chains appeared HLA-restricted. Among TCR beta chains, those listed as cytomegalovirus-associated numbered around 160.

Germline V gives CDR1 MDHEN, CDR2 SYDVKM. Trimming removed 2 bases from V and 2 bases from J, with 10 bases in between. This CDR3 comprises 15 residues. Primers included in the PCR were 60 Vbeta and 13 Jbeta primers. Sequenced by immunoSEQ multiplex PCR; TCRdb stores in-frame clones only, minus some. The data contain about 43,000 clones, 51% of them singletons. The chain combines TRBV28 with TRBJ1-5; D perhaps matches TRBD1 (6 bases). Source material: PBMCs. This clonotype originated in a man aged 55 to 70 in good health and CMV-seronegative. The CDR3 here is CASSLGDNRNQPQHF. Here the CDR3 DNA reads TGTGCCAGCAGTTTAGGGGACAATCGCAATCAGCCCCAGCATTTT.